This TCR beta chain originates from a study of cytomegalovirus exposure and HLA in healthy donors. V lost 4 bases and J lost 1; bases outside the gene matches: 5. This CDR3 is built from 15 residues. The germline V gene has CDR1 LNHDA and CDR2 SQIVND (reference sequence). 13 Jbeta primers and 60 Vbeta primers were used for the PCR. The repertoire was sequenced with immunoSEQ multiplex PCR; TCRdb's copy has only in-frame clones and lacks some. The data show approximately 96,000 clones, around two thirds seen once. Worth noting for this clone: Its antigen is still unknown.

Study conclusions and caveats: The dataset shows that most TCR sequences were rare, while some public TCRs occurred in many donors.

J is TRBJ2-5 and V is TRBV19, with 8 bases that match TRBD1. The clonotype originates from a male donor in good health and CMV-seronegative. Sequencing was done on a sample of PBMCs. Here the CDR3 DNA reads TGTGCCAGTAGTAGGACAGGGATGGCCCAAGAGACCCAGTACTTC. It yields the protein CASSRTGMAQETQYF. Together with reference TRBV19 and TRBJ2-5, the CDR3 gives the full variable domain: DGGITQSPKYLFRKEGQNVTLSCEQNLNHDAMYWYRQDPGQGLRLIYYSQIVNDFQKGDIAEGYSVSREKKESFPLTVTSAQKNPTAFYLCASSRTGMAQETQYFGPGTRLLVL.